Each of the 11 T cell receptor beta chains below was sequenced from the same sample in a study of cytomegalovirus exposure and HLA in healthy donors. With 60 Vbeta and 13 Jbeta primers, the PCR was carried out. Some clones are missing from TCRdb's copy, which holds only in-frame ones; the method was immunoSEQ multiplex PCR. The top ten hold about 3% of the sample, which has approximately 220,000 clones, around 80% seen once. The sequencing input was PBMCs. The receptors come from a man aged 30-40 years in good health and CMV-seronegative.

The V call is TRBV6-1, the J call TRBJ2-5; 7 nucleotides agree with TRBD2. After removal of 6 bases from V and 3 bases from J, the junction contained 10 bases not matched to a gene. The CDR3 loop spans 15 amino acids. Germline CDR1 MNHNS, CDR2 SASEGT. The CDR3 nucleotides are TGTGCCAGCAGCTTCGGTGGGGGGGGGAAAGAGACCCAGTACTTC. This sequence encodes CASSFGGGGKETQYF.

The DNA of the CDR3 is TGTGCCAGCCGCCGGGGAGGGAGGCTTGGGGAGACCCAGTACTTC. Translating it yields CASRRGGRLGETQYF. The J gene is TRBJ2-5, the V gene TRBV5-4, with TRBD2 matching 7 bases. The CDR3 extends over 15 amino acids. V lost 7 bases, J lost 5 bases, and 14 bases stayed unmatched. CDR1 is SGHNT, CDR2 YYREEE, per germline (reference sequence).

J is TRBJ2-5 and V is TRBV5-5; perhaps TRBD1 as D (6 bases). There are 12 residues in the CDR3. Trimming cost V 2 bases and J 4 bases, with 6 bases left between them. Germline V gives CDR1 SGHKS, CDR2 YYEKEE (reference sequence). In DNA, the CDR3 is TGTGCCAGCAGCTTCAGGGGAGAGACCCAGTACTTC. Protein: CASSFRGETQYF. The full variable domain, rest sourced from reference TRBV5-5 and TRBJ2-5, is DAGVTQSPTHLIKTRGQQVTLRCSPISGHKSVSWYQQVLGQGPQFIFQYYEKEERGRGNFPDRFSARQFPNYSSELNVNALLLGDSALYLCASSFRGETQYFGPGTRLLVL.

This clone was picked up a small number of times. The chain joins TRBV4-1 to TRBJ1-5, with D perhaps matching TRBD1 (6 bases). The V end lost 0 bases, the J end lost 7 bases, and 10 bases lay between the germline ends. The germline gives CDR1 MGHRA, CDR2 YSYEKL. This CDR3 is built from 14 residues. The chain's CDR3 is CASSQETGWQPQHF. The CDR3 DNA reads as TGCGCCAGCAGCCAAGAAACAGGGTGGCAGCCCCAGCATTTT.

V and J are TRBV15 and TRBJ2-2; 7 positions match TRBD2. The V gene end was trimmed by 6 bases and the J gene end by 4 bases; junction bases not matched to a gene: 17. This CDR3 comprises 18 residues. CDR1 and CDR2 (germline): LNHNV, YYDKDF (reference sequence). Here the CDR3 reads CATSPLHEVGLVTGELFF. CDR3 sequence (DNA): TGTGCCACCAGTCCCCTCCATGAAGTCGGACTAGTCACCGGGGAGCTGTTTTTT.

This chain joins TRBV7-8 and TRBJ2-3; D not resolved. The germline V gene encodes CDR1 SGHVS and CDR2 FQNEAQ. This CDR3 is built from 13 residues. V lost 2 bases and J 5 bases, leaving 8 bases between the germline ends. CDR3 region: CASSLPPGDTQYF. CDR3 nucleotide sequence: TGTGCCAGCAGCTTACCCCCGGGAGATACGCAGTATTTT.

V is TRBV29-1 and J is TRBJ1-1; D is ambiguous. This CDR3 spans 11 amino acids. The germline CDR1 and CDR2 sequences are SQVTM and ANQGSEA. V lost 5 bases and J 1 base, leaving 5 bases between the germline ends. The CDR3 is CSVIQNTEAFF. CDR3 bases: TGCAGCGTTATACAGAACACTGAAGCTTTCTTT.

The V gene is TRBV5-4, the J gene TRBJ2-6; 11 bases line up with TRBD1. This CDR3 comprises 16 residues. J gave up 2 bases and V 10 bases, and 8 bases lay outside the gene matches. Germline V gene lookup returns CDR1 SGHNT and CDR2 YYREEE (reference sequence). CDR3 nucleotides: TGTGCCGTTGGGACAGGGGGTATTCCTGGGGCCAACGTCCTGACTTTC. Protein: CAVGTGGIPGANVLTF.

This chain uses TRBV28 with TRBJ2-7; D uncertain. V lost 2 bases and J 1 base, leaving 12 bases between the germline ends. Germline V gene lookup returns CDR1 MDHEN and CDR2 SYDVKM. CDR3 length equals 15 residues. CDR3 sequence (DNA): TGTGCCAGCAGTTTAAGAGGTCCGCCTTCCTACGAGCAGTACTTC. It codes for CASSLRGPPSYEQYF.

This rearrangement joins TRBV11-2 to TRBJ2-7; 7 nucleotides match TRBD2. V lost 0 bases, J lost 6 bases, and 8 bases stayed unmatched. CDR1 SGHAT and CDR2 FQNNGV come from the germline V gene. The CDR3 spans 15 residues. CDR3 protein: CASSLELRGLGEQYF. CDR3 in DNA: TGTGCCAGCAGCTTAGAGTTGCGGGGGTTAGGCGAGCAGTACTTC.

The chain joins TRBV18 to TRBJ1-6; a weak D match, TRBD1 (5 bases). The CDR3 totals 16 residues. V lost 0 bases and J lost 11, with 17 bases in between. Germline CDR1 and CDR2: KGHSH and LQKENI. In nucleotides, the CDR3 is TGTGCCAGCTCACCACCCGTCGGGGCCGCGGGGGCACCCCTCCACTTT. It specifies CASSPPVGAAGAPLHF.